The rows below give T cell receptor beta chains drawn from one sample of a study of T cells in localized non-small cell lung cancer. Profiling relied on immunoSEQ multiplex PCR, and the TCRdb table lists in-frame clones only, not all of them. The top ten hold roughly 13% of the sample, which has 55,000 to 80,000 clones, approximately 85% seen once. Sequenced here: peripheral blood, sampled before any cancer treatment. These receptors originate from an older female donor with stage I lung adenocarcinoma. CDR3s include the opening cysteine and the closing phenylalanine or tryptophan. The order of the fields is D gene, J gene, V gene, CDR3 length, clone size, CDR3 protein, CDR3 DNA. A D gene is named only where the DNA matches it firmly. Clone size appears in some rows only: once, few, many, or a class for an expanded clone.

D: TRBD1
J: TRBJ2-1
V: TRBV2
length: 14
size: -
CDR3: CATVAGTVYNEQFF
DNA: TGTGCCACCGTCGCCGGGACAGTCTACAATGAGCAGTTCTTC

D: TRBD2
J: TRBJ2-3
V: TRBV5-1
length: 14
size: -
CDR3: CASSRTSGSDTQYF
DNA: TGCGCCAGCAGCCGGACTAGCGGGAGTGATACGCAGTATTTT

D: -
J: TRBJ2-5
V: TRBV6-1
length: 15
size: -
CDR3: CASSEHSGGVETQYF
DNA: TGTGCCAGCAGTGAACATAGCGGAGGGGTAGAGACCCAGTACTTC

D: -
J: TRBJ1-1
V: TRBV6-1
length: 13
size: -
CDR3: CASSDGYGTEAFF
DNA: TGTGCCAGCAGTGACGGGTATGGCACTGAAGCTTTCTTT

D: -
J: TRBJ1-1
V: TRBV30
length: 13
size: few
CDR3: CAWSLGGTTEAFF
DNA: TGTGCCTGGAGCCTAGGAGGGACCACTGAAGCTTTCTTT

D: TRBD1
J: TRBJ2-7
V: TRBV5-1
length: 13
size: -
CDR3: CASSSQGADEQYF
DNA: TGCGCCAGCAGCTCACAGGGGGCTGACGAGCAGTACTTC

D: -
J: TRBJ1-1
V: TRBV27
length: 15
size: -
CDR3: CASNPLRAGDTEAFF
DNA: TGTGCCAGCAACCCCCTCCGCGCAGGGGACACTGAAGCTTTCTTT

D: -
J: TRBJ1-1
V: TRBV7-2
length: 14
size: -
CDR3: CASSRGVWNTEAFF
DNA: TGTGCCAGCAGCCGCGGAGTGTGGAACACTGAAGCTTTCTTT

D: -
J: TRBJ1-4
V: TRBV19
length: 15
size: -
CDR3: CASSMIGNPREKLFF
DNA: TGTGCCAGTAGTATGATTGGGAATCCACGTGAAAAACTGTTTTTT

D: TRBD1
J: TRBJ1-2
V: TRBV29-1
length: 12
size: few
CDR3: CSVRTGPEGYTF
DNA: TGCAGCGTTCGGACAGGGCCTGAGGGCTACACCTTC

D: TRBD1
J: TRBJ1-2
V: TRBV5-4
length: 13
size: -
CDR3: CASGDRVTYGYTF
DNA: TGTGCCAGCGGGGACAGGGTAACATATGGCTACACCTTC

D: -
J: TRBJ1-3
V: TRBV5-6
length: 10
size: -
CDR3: CASSPNTIYF
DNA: TGTGCCAGCAGCCCGAATACCATATATTTT

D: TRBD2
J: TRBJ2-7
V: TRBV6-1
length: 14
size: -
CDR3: CASSERLAGEKQYF
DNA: TGTGCCAGCAGTGAAAGACTAGCGGGAGAAAAGCAGTACTTC

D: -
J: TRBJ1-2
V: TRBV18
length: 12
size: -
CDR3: CASSASSYGYTF
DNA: TGTGCCAGCTCCGCCTCGAGTTATGGCTACACCTTC

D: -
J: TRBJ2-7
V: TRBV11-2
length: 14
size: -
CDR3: CASSLDLRNYEQYF
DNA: TGTGCCAGCAGCTTAGATTTACGGAACTACGAGCAGTACTTC

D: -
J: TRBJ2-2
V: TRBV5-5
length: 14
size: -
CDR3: CASSYLLNTGELFF
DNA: TGTGCCAGCAGCTACCTATTGAACACCGGGGAGCTGTTTTTT

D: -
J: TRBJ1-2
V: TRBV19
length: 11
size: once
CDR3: CASLGRGGYTF
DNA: TGTGCCAGTCTGGGGAGGGGTGGCTACACCTTC

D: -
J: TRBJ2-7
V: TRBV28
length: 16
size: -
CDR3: CASSVTGSMFSYEQYF
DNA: TGTGCCAGCAGTGTTACAGGGTCCATGTTCTCCTACGAGCAGTACTTC

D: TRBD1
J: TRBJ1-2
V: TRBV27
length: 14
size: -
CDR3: CASRAWDRNYGYTF
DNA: TGTGCCAGCAGAGCTTGGGACAGAAACTATGGCTACACCTTC

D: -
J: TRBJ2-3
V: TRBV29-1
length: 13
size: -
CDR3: CSGELYNTDTQYF
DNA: TGCAGCGGTGAACTGTACAACACAGATACGCAGTATTTT

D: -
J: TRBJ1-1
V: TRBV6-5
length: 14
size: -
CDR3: CASSYSVGDTEAFF
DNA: TGTGCCAGCAGTTACTCGGTAGGGGACACTGAAGCTTTCTTT

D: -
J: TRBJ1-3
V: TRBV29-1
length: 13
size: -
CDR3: CSVGSLSGNTIYF
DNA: TGCAGCGTTGGATCCCTCTCTGGAAACACCATATATTTT

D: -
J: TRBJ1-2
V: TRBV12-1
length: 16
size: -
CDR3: CASSIPFRGKFCGYTF
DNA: TGTGCCAGCAGTATTCCCTTTAGAGGGAAATTTTGTGGCTACACCTTC

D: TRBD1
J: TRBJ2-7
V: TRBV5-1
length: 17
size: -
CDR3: CASSGPGQGIKAYEQYF
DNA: TGCGCCAGCAGCGGACCGGGACAGGGGATAAAAGCCTACGAGCAGTACTTC

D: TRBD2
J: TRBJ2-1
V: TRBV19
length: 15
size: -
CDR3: CASSISGLGANEQFF
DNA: TGTGCCAGTAGTATCTCGGGACTAGGGGCGAATGAGCAGTTCTTC

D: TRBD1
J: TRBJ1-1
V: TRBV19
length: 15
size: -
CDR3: CASSIAGTVNTEAFF
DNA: TGTGCCAGTAGTATAGCCGGGACAGTGAACACTGAAGCTTTCTTT

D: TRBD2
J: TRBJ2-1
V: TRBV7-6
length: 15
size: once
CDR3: CASSSTSGSRNEQFF
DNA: TGTGCCAGCAGCTCAACTAGCGGGAGCCGCAATGAGCAGTTCTTC

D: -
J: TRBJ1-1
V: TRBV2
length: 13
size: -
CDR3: CASSEFSGLEAFF
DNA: TGTGCCAGCAGTGAATTTTCAGGGCTTGAAGCTTTCTTT

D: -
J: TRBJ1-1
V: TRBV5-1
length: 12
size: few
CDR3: CASSLDKTEAFF
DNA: TGCGCCAGCAGCTTGGACAAGACTGAAGCTTTCTTT

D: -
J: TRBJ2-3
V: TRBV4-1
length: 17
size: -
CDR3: CASSQDGSKQRTDTQYF
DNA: TGCGCCAGCAGCCAAGATGGGTCAAAACAACGCACAGATACGCAGTATTTT

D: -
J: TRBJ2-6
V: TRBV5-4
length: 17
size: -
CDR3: CASSLGAAQTGANVLTF
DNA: TGTGCCAGCAGCTTGGGGGCAGCCCAAACTGGGGCCAACGTCCTGACTTTC

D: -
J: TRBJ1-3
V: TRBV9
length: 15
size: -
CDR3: CASSQSQGSGNTIYF
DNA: TGTGCCAGCAGCCAGAGCCAGGGGTCTGGAAACACCATATATTTT

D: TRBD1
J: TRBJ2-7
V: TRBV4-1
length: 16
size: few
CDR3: CASSQGIRTGGREQYF
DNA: TGCGCCAGCAGCCAAGGTATTAGGACAGGGGGCCGGGAGCAGTACTTC

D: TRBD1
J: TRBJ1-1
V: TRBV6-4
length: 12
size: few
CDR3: CASSVRDREAFF
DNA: TGTGCCAGCAGTGTCAGGGACAGGGAAGCTTTCTTT

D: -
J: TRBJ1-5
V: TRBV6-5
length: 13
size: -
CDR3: CASSVILSQPQHF
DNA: TGTGCCAGCAGTGTAATTTTAAGTCAGCCCCAGCATTTT

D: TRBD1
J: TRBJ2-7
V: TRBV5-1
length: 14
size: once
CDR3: CASSVVGQAYEQYF
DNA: TGCGCCAGCAGCGTAGTGGGACAGGCCTACGAGCAGTACTTC

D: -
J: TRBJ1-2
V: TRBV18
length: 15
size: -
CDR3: CASSPNSGAYYGYTF
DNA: TGTGCCAGCTCACCGAATTCCGGGGCCTACTATGGCTACACCTTC

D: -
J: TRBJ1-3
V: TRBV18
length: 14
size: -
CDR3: CASSPDSSGNTIYF
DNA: TGTGCCAGCTCACCCGACAGCTCTGGAAACACCATATATTTT

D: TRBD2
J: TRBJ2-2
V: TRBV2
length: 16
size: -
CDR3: CASRGSGGTNTGELFF
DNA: TGTGCCAGCAGGGGTAGCGGGGGAACGAACACCGGGGAGCTGTTTTTT

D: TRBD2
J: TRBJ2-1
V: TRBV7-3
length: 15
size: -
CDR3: CASSPLAGVGNEQFF
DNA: TGTGCCAGCAGCCCCCTGGCGGGAGTAGGAAATGAGCAGTTCTTC

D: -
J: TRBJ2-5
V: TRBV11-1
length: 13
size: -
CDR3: CASSFGLQETQYF
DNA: TGTGCCAGCAGCTTCGGGTTGCAAGAGACCCAGTACTTC

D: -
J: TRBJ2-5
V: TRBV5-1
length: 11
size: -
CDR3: CASSFQETQYF
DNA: TGCGCCAGCAGCTTCCAAGAGACCCAGTACTTC

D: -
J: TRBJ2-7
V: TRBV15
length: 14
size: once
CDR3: CATSRGTGDYEQYF
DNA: TGTGCCACCAGCAGAGGAACGGGGGACTACGAGCAGTACTTC

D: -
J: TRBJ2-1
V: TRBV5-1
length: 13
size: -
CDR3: CASSLGSDNEQFF
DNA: TGCGCCAGCAGTTTGGGTTCGGACAATGAGCAGTTCTTC

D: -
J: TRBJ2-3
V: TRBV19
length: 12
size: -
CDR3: CASSIRSDTQYF
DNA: TGTGCCAGTAGTATCCGAAGCGATACGCAGTATTTT

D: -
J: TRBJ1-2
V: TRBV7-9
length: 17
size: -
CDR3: CASSLVDRLQHSYGYTF
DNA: TGTGCCAGCAGCTTGGTGGACAGACTCCAACATAGCTATGGCTACACCTTC

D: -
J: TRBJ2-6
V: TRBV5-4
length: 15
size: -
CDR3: CASSQTYSGANVLTF
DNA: TGTGCCAGCAGCCAGACCTACTCTGGGGCCAACGTCCTGACTTTC

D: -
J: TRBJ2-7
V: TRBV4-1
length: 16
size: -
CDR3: CASSQEASGARLKQYF
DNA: TGCGCCAGCAGCCAAGAGGCCTCAGGGGCCCGTCTGAAGCAGTACTTC